The 24 T cell receptor beta chains below come from one sample, sequenced in a study of OX40 agonist ivuxolimab in advanced cancers. Sequencing used immunoSEQ multiplex PCR; TCRdb keeps in-frame clones, though not all of them. The sample lists around 18,000 clones, around 85% occurring once. The sequencing here drew on CD4+ or CD8+ T cells sorted from blood, taken in a trial of the OX40 agonist ivuxolimab. These receptors were collected from an adult with an advanced solid tumor such as melanoma, head and neck, liver or kidney cancer.

This clone was seen a handful of times. This chain uses TRBV5-1 with TRBJ2-3; no clear D. The V and J ends lost 4 bases and 6 bases respectively, with 24 bases between them. Germline V CDR1 and CDR2: SGHRS, YFSETQ. The CDR3 is 17 amino acids. The CDR3: CASSPYRISGVMDTQYF. The CDR3 bases are TGCGCCAGCAGCCCCTACAGAATCAGTGGGGTTATGGATACGCAGTATTTT.

The chain links TRBV4-1 to TRBJ2-5, with TRBD1 matching 8 bases. This CDR3 comprises 15 residues. The germline V gene has CDR1 MGHRA and CDR2 YSYEKL. V lost 1 base to trimming and J lost 5 bases; unmatched junction nucleotides: 6. CDR3 in amino acids: CASSQGTGIQETQYF. The CDR3 coding sequence is TGCGCCAGCAGCCAAGGGACAGGGATTCAGGAGACCCAGTACTTC.

The chain has TRBV27 and TRBJ1-5; 8 bases are shared with TRBD1. The germline V gene encodes CDR1 MNHEY and CDR2 SMNVEV (reference sequence). This CDR3 spans 17 amino acids. With V trimmed by 4 bases and J by 3 bases, 11 bases remained unmatched. CDR3 coding DNA: TGTGCCAGCAGTTCGCGAGAGGGACAGGAGATCAATCAGCCCCAGCATTTT. Its protein is CASSSREGQEINQPQHF.

V usage is TRBV28 and J usage is TRBJ2-3; D ambiguous. The CDR3 runs 11 residues. The germline V gene encodes CDR1 MDHEN and CDR2 SYDVKM. With 5 bases removed from V and 2 bases from J, the gap between germline ends came to 2 bases. The CDR3 reads CASSPTDTQYF. The CDR3 DNA reads TGTGCCAGCAGTCCCACAGATACGCAGTATTTT.

The rearrangement links TRBV11-2 to TRBJ2-1; D not resolved. V gave up 1 base and J gave up 3 bases, with 4 bases separating them. Germline loops: CDR1 SGHAT, CDR2 FQNNGV. The CDR3 contains 13 residues. The chain's CDR3 is CASSLGHYNEQFF. In nucleotides, the CDR3 is TGTGCCAGCAGCTTAGGTCACTACAATGAGCAGTTCTTC. Drawing the rest from reference TRBV11-2 and TRBJ2-1, the complete variable domain is EAGVAQSPRYKIIEKRQSVAFWCNPISGHATLYWYQQILGQGPKLLIQFQNNGVVDDSQLPKDRFSAERLKGVDSTLKIQPAKLEDSAVYLCASSLGHYNEQFFGPGTRLTVL.

This clone was seen more than once but under ten times. V and J are TRBV27 and TRBJ1-1; D not resolved. Trimming removed 2 bases at V and 4 bases at J, with 11 bases between. Germline V gene sequence: CDR1 MNHEY, CDR2 SMNVEV (reference sequence). The CDR3 runs to 14 residues. The CDR3 bases are TGTGCCAGCAGTTTACAGGTACAAACCACTGAAGCTTTCTTT. This encodes CASSLQVQTTEAFF.

For the CDR3, the DNA is TGTGCCAGTCGTTGGGGGTCGAGCTCCTACGAGCAGTACTTC. Translated: CASRWGSSSYEQYF. The chain is built from TRBV27 and TRBJ2-7; D might be TRBD1 or TRBD2, each matching 5 bases. The ends were cut back, 9 bases at V and 0 bases at J, with 15 bases in the middle. Germline lookup yields CDR1 MNHEY and CDR2 SMNVEV (reference sequence). The CDR3 spans 14 residues.

The J gene is TRBJ2-5, the V gene TRBV7-9; perhaps TRBD1 as D (5 bases). This CDR3 comprises 15 residues. In germline, CDR1 is SEHNR, CDR2 FQNEAQ (reference sequence). V was trimmed by 1 base and J by 6 bases, leaving 15 bases between them. The CDR3 reads CASSLDQGVVKTQYF. DNA for the CDR3: TGTGCCAGCAGCTTAGATCAGGGTGTAGTAAAGACCCAGTACTTC.

The V call is TRBV5-5, the J call TRBJ2-7; the D gene could be TRBD1 or TRBD2 (5 bases each). The CDR3 runs 13 residues. Germline V gene sequence: CDR1 SGHKS, CDR2 YYEKEE (reference sequence). The V end lost 3 bases, the J end lost 4 bases, and 11 bases lay between the germline ends. CDR3 DNA sequence: TGTGCCAGCAGCTACGGGGCCGGGTACGAGCAGTACTTC. Translation gives CASSYGAGYEQYF.

CDR3 sequence reads: CASSPGTANEAFF. DNA for the CDR3: TGTGCCAGCAGCCCTGGGACAGCTAACGAAGCTTTCTTT. The gene calls are TRBV2 and TRBJ1-1; 7 nucleotides line up with TRBD1. The CDR3 covers 13 residues. Germline V gene sequence: CDR1 SNHLY, CDR2 FYNNEI. Unmatched junction bases numbered 9, after V lost 6 bases and J lost 8 bases. Full variable domain (rest looked up from reference TRBV2 and TRBJ1-1): EPEVTQTPSHQVTQMGQEVILRCVPISNHLYFYWYRQILGQKVEFLVSFYNNEISEKSEIFDDQFSVERPDGSNFTLKIRSTKLEDSAMYFCASSPGTANEAFFGQGTRLTVV.

This sequence joins TRBV11-3 and TRBJ2-1, with a weak D call TRBD1 (6 bases). The CDR3 has 17 residues. Between the trimmed V and J ends, which lost 2 bases and 3 bases, there was a span of 17 bases. Looked up from germline, CDR1 is SGHNT and CDR2 is YENEEA. The CDR3 nucleotides are TGTGCCAGCAGCTTAAAAGGGGGTAGCGACCTCTACAATGAGCAGTTCTTC. Its translation is CASSLKGGSDLYNEQFF.

This clone showed up just once. The rearrangement links TRBV9 to TRBJ2-1, with 7 bases fitting TRBD2. CDR1 SGDLS and CDR2 YYNGEE come from the germline V gene. This CDR3 region has 15 residues. V shed 0 bases, J shed 8 bases, and the junction held 8 bases outside the gene matches. CDR3 DNA: TGTGCCAGCAGCGTAGGGGTTAGCGGGCACGATGAGCAGTTCTTC. Residues: CASSVGVSGHDEQFF.

The genes are TRBV10-1 and TRBJ1-1, with D hard to call. CDR1 and CDR2 (germline): WNHNN, SYGVQD (reference sequence). V was cut by 11 bases and J by 6 bases, with 4 bases left in between. The CDR3 is 8 amino acids. The CDR3 DNA sequence: TGCGCCTATGCTGAAGCTTTCTTT. Translation gives CAYAEAFF.

The chain recombines TRBV6-5 with TRBJ1-6; D remains ambiguous. V lost 0 bases and J 0 bases, leaving 6 bases between the germline ends. This CDR3 is built from 16 residues. Looked up from germline, CDR1 is MNHEY and CDR2 is SVGAGI. The DNA of the CDR3 is TGTGCCAGCAGTTACTCTGTGAGCTCCTATAATTCACCCCTCCACTTT. This translates into CASSYSVSSYNSPLHF.

V usage is TRBV5-4 and J usage is TRBJ2-2; the match to TRBD1 covers 7 bases. Germline lookup yields CDR1 SGHNT and CDR2 YYREEE (reference sequence). V lost 3 bases to trimming and J lost 4 bases; unmatched junction nucleotides: 3. The CDR3 is 14 residues long. The CDR3 sequence is CASSSTGATGELFF. DNA for the CDR3: TGTGCCAGCAGCTCCACAGGGGCCACCGGGGAGCTGTTTTTT.

The chain links TRBV14 to TRBJ2-7; D unclear. Trimming took off 1 base at V and 4 bases at J, with 8 bases between the two ends. CDR1 is SGHDN, CDR2 FVKESK, per germline. The CDR3 covers 13 residues. The CDR3 DNA reads as TGTGCCAGCAGCCAAGGCCTGCAATACGAGCAGTACTTC. This gives the protein CASSQGLQYEQYF.

The V and J genes are TRBV5-8 and TRBJ1-4; D call uncertain. Between the trimmed V and J ends, which lost 0 bases and 6 bases, there was a span of 9 bases. The CDR3 has 14 residues. Germline CDR1 SGHTS, CDR2 YDEGEE. The CDR3 protein is CASSLVWSDEKLFF. The CDR3 coding sequence is TGTGCCAGCAGCTTGGTATGGTCGGATGAAAAACTGTTTTTT.

The chain joins TRBV7-9 to TRBJ2-7; 7 bases are shared with TRBD1. The V segment lost 5 bases and the J segment 5 bases; nucleotides outside the gene matches: 12. This CDR3 is built from 15 residues. Germline loops: CDR1 SEHNR, CDR2 FQNEAQ (reference sequence). CDR3 coding DNA: TGTGCCAGCAGCCCCCCGGACAGGAGAATACACGAGCAGTACTTC. Its translation is CASSPPDRRIHEQYF.

This rearrangement joins TRBV7-9 to TRBJ2-3; D perhaps matches TRBD2 (5 bases). The ends were cut back, 5 bases at V and 0 bases at J, with 15 bases in the middle. CDR1 is SEHNR and CDR2 is FQNEAQ in the germline V gene (reference sequence). The CDR3 loop spans 16 amino acids. The CDR3 bases are TGTGCCAGCAGCCCCCCTATCGGGAAAAGCACAGATACGCAGTATTTT. Translation gives CASSPPIGKSTDTQYF.

The chain links TRBV28 to TRBJ1-1; 9 bases agree with TRBD1. Germline V lookup: CDR1 MDHEN, CDR2 SYDVKM. The CDR3 has 17 residues. J gave up 4 bases and V 2 bases, and 11 bases lay outside the gene matches. Here the CDR3 DNA reads TGTGCCAGCAGTTTACTGGGACAGGGCTTTTCTGGCACTGAAGCTTTCTTT. The encoded protein is CASSLLGQGFSGTEAFF.

J is TRBJ1-1 and V is TRBV6-5; TRBD1 might be the D (5 bases). Trimming removed 0 bases from V and 4 bases from J, with 9 bases in between. This CDR3 has 14 residues. The germline V gene has CDR1 MNHEY and CDR2 SVGAGI. CDR3 in DNA: TGTGCCAGCAGTTACTCTGGCGGGGGCACTGAAGCTTTCTTT. As protein: CASSYSGGGTEAFF.

This chain connects TRBV6-5 to TRBJ2-1; D unresolved. Trimming took 4 bases from V and 9 from J, leaving 10 bases between them. Looked up from germline, CDR1 is MNHEY and CDR2 is SVGAGI. The CDR3 totals 12 residues. In nucleotides, the CDR3 is TGTGCCAGCAGTTCTAGGATAGGTGAGCAGTTCTTC. Protein product: CASSSRIGEQFF.

The chain employs TRBV28 and TRBJ2-7, with D unresolved. This CDR3 spans 14 amino acids. Between the trimmed V and J ends, which lost 3 bases and 1 base, there was a span of 10 bases. Germline V CDR1 and CDR2: MDHEN, SYDVKM. DNA of the CDR3: TGTGCCAGCAGTTTGTTGTCCTCTTCCTACGAGCAGTACTTC. Its translation: CASSLLSSSYEQYF.

The rearrangement joins TRBV27 to TRBJ2-1; D uncertain. The germline V gene encodes CDR1 MNHEY and CDR2 SMNVEV (reference sequence). There are 13 residues in the CDR3. V was clipped by 6 bases and J by 5 bases, with 11 bases between them. CDR3 sequence reads: CASSLAADNEQFF. The CDR3 nucleotides are TGTGCCAGCAGCCTTGCGGCAGACAATGAGCAGTTCTTC.